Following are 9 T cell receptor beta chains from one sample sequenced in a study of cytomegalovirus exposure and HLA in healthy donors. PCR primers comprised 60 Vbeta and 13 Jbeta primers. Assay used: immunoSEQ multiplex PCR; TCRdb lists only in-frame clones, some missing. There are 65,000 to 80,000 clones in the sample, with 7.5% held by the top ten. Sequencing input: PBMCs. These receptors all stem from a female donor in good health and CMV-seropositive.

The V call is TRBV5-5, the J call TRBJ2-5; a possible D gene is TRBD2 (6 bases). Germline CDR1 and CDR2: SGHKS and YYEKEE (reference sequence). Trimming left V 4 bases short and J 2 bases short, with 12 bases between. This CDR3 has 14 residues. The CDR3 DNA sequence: TGTGCCAGCAGCCCGGGGGACTTACAAGAGACCCAGTACTTC. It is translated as CASSPGDLQETQYF.

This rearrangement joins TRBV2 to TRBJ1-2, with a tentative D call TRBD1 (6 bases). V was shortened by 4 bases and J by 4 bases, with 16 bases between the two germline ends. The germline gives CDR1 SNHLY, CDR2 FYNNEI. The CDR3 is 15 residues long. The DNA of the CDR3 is TGTGCCAGCAGTGCGTCAGGACAGCCCATCTATGGCTACACCTTC. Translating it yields CASSASGQPIYGYTF.

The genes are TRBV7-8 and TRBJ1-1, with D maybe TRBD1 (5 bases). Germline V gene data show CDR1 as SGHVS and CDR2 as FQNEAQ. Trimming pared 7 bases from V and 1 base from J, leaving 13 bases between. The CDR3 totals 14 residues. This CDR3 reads CASTPGGGNTEAFF. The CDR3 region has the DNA TGTGCCAGCACCCCTGGGGGAGGGAACACTGAAGCTTTCTTT.

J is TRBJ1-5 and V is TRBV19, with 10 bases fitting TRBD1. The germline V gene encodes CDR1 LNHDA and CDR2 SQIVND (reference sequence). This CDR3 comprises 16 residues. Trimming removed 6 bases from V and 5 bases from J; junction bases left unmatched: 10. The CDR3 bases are TGTGCCAGTAGCCTGACAGGGGGCTTTTTCGATCAGCCCCAGCATTTT. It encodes CASSLTGGFFDQPQHF.

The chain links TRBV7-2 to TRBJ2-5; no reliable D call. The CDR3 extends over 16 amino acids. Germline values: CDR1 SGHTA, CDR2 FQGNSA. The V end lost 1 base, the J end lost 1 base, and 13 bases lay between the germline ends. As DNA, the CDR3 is TGTGCCAGCAGCTTAGGTGTGAAGCTGAGCCAAGAGACCCAGTACTTC. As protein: CASSLGVKLSQETQYF.

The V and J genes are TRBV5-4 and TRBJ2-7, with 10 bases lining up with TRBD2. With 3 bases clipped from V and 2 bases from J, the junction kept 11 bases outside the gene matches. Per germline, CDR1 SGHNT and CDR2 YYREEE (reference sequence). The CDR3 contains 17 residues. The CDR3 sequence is CASSSGGLAGVTYEQYF. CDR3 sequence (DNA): TGTGCCAGCAGCTCCGGGGGTCTAGCGGGAGTAACCTACGAGCAGTACTTC.

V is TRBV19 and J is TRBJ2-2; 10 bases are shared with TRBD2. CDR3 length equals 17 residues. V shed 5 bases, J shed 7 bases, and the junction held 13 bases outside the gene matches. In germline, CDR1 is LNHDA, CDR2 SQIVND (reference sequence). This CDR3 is CASSLRGLAGEGGELFF. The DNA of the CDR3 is TGTGCCAGTAGTCTCCGCGGGCTAGCGGGAGAGGGCGGGGAGCTGTTTTTT.

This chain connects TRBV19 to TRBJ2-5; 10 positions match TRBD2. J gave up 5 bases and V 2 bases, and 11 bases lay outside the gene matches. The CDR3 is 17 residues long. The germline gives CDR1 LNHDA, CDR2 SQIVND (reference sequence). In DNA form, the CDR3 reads TGTGCCAGTAGTATATCGGTATCTAGCGGGGGAATTGAGACCCAGTACTTC. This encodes CASSISVSSGGIETQYF.

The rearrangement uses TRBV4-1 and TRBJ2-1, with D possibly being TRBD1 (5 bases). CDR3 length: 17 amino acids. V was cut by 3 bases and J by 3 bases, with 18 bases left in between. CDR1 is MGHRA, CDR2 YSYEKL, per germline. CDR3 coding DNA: TGCGCCAGCAGCCAGCTGGGCCTGGTAGGGGACTACAATGAGCAGTTCTTC. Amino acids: CASSQLGLVGDYNEQFF.